A selection of T cell receptor beta chains follows, all from one sample in a study of identical twins. TCRdb processed the 5' RACE reads anew with MiXCR; each CDR3 protein has one entry. The table records 700,000 or so distinct CDR3 sequences, 8.6% of them present only once. The same data also contributed to another study, on yellow fever vaccine responses in identical twins.

The sequencing input was PBMCs. The receptors stem from a woman aged 18-29 years in good health. Each CDR3 is given with its conserved first and last residue. The D gene is left open where the match is weak. Part of the rows lack a size; the others show once, few, many or a class for expanded clones.

size,V,J,D,CDR3,DNA
-,TRBV5-5,TRBJ2-7,-,CASSLTPLSYEQYF,TGTGCCAGCAGCCTGACACCCCTTTCCTACGAGCAGTACTTC
many,TRBV20-1,TRBJ2-1,TRBD2,CSASVTGLGGNEQFF,TGCAGTGCTAGCGTCACTGGACTCGGGGGGAATGAGCAGTTCTTC
-,TRBV29-1,TRBJ2-5,TRBD1,CSGLQGAGGTQYF,TGCAGCGGGCTGCAGGGGGCCGGGGGGACCCAGTACTTC
many,TRBV10-3,TRBJ2-1,TRBD2,CAIGSGTGSTSGRRNEQFF,TGTGCCATCGGTTCCGGGACAGGGAGTACTAGCGGGAGAAGGAATGAGCAGTTCTTC
few,TRBV11-1,TRBJ2-2,TRBD2,CASSGRTSGETNTGELFF,TGTGCCAGCAGCGGACGGACTAGCGGGGAGACGAACACCGGGGAGCTGTTTTTT
few,TRBV14,TRBJ2-2,-,CASSQYLNTGELFF,TGTGCCAGCAGCCAATATTTGAACACCGGGGAGCTGTTTTTT
many,TRBV28,TRBJ2-4,-,CASSLGFGANKNIQYF,TGTGCCAGCAGTTTGGGTTTCGGGGCTAACAAAAACATTCAGTACTTC
-,TRBV20-1,TRBJ2-3,TRBD2,CSATRGSGGTDTQYF,TGCAGTGCTACCAGGGGTAGCGGGGGAACAGATACGCAGTATTTT
many,TRBV4-3,TRBJ2-3,TRBD2,CASSTSEGTDTQYF,TGCGCCAGCAGCACTAGCGAGGGCACAGATACGCAGTATTTT
-,TRBV20-1,TRBJ2-3,TRBD2,CSARGTSGGKDTQYF,TGCAGTGCTAGAGGAACTAGCGGGGGAAAAGATACGCAGTATTTT
few,TRBV6-4,TRBJ2-1,-,CASSDSGLGEQFF,TGTGCCAGCAGTGACTCGGGACTGGGTGAGCAGTTCTTC
many,TRBV7-2,TRBJ2-3,-,CASSLVSSTDTQYF,TGTGCCAGCAGCTTAGTCTCCAGCACAGATACGCAGTATTTT
few,TRBV28,TRBJ2-2,TRBD2,CASSLLERGVDGELFF,TGTGCCAGCAGCCTTCTTGAGCGGGGGGTTGACGGGGAGCTGTTTTTT
few,TRBV28,TRBJ1-2,TRBD1,CAEGAVGRGYTF,TGTGCCGAGGGGGCAGTAGGGCGTGGCTACACCTTC
many,TRBV12-3/TRBV12-4,TRBJ2-7,TRBD1,CASSSPQDRTYEQYF,TGTGCCAGCTCCAGCCCGCAGGACAGGACCTACGAGCAGTACTTC
-,TRBV27,TRBJ2-2,-,CASSLLAAGELFF,TGTGCCAGCAGTTTATTAGCAGCCGGGGAGCTGTTTTTT
-,TRBV6-2/TRBV6-3,TRBJ2-2,TRBD1,CASSHDRVGGELFF,TGTGCCAGCAGCCATGACAGGGTTGGCGGGGAGCTGTTTTTT
many,TRBV12-3/TRBV12-4,TRBJ1-3,-,CASSQGPYDRTSGNTIYF,TGTGCCAGCAGTCAGGGGCCTTACGACAGAACTTCTGGAAACACCATATATTTT
-,TRBV14,TRBJ2-1,-,CASSHQSQFF,TGTGCCAGCAGCCATCAATCACAGTTCTTC
many,TRBV14,TRBJ2-1,-,CASSQDLGVVVSYNEQFF,TGTGCCAGCAGCCAAGATTTGGGGGTAGTCGTGTCCTACAATGAGCAGTTCTTC
few,TRBV6-1,TRBJ2-1,-,CAFDEQFF,TGTGCCTTCGATGAGCAGTTCTTC
-,TRBV5-1,TRBJ2-1,TRBD2,CASSFGTSGRASYNEQFF,TGCGCCAGCAGCTTCGGGACTAGCGGGAGGGCTTCCTACAATGAGCAGTTCTTC
many,TRBV5-1,TRBJ2-4,-,CASSPGLLGGKNIQYF,TGCGCCAGCAGCCCGGGACTTTTAGGAGGCAAAAACATTCAGTACTTC
few,TRBV20-1,TRBJ2-5,TRBD1,CSATEQGPGETQYF,TGCAGTGCTACCGAACAGGGGCCGGGGGAGACCCAGTACTTC
-,TRBV7-2,TRBJ1-4,TRBD1,CASSLGDRDGEKLFF,TGTGCCAGCAGCTTAGGGGACAGGGACGGCGAAAAACTGTTTTTT
many,TRBV7-9,TRBJ1-2,-,CASSLRQLYGYTF,TGTGCCAGCAGCTTAAGGCAGCTCTATGGCTACACCTTC
-,TRBV10-2,TRBJ2-1,TRBD1,CASTHRDRGRNEQFF,TGCGCCAGTACCCACCGGGACAGGGGGCGAAATGAGCAGTTCTTC
-,TRBV6-2/TRBV6-3,TRBJ2-7,TRBD1,CASSYPRQGIPYEQYF,TGTGCCAGCAGTTACCCAAGACAGGGGATCCCCTACGAGCAGTACTTC
few,TRBV6-5,TRBJ2-1,-,CASSYSSLGAIYEQFF,TGTGCCAGCAGTTACTCGTCCCTTGGGGCCATATATGAGCAGTTCTTC
-,TRBV5-6,TRBJ2-7,TRBD1,CASSQGVLPYEQYF,TGTGCCAGCAGCCAGGGGGTCCTACCCTACGAGCAGTACTTC
-,TRBV4-2,TRBJ1-2,-,CASSQEVDLSGYTF,TGTGCCAGCAGCCAAGAGGTGGATCTGAGTGGCTACACCTTC
-,TRBV6-2/TRBV6-3,TRBJ2-5,-,CASSYRQTSQETQYF,TGTGCCAGCAGTTACCGACAGACCAGCCAAGAGACCCAGTACTTC
few,TRBV19,TRBJ2-2,TRBD1,CATNNWDRGQSNTGELFF,TGTGCCACCAACAATTGGGACAGGGGGCAGTCGAACACCGGGGAGCTGTTTTTT
many,TRBV29-1,TRBJ2-5,-,CSGTYRLQETQYF,TGCAGCGGAACCTACAGGCTTCAAGAGACCCAGTACTTC
few,TRBV20-1,TRBJ1-5,-,CSARVSEDNQPQHF,TGCAGTGCTAGGGTTTCCGAAGACAATCAGCCCCAGCATTTT
-,TRBV6-5,TRBJ2-3,-,CASSLDPSTDTQYF,TGTGCCAGCAGTTTGGACCCTAGCACAGATACGCAGTATTTT
many,TRBV20-1,TRBJ2-3,TRBD1,CSARLSGTGLADTQYF,TGCAGTGCTAGACTTTCCGGGACAGGGCTGGCAGATACGCAGTATTTT
few,TRBV5-5,TRBJ2-7,TRBD2,CASSFYAGPGGEQYF,TGTGCCAGCAGCTTTTATGCCGGTCCGGGGGGCGAGCAGTACTTC
-,TRBV7-2,TRBJ2-1,-,CASSFGPSPGNEQFF,TGTGCCAGCAGCTTCGGGCCAAGTCCGGGTAATGAGCAGTTCTTC
many,TRBV20-1,TRBJ1-4,-,CSARDSSIHEKLFF,TGCAGTGCTAGAGATAGCAGTATACATGAAAAACTGTTTTTT
-,TRBV5-6,TRBJ2-7,TRBD1,CASSWGPDRVSYEQYF,TGTGCCAGCAGCTGGGGCCCGGACAGGGTTTCCTACGAGCAGTACTTC
-,TRBV27,TRBJ2-7,-,CASSLREPPYEQYF,TGTGCCAGCAGTTTACGGGAGCCACCCTACGAGCAGTACTTC
few,TRBV10-3,TRBJ2-3,-,CAISSVSGTDTQYF,TGTGCCATCAGCTCCGTTTCGGGCACAGATACGCAGTATTTT
-,TRBV10-2,TRBJ2-5,-,CASSESRSRETQYF,TGCGCCAGCAGTGAGTCACGCTCCCGGGAGACCCAGTACTTC
few,TRBV2,TRBJ2-7,TRBD1,CASKGKGAGLSYEQYF,TGTGCCAGCAAAGGGAAGGGGGCAGGTCTTTCCTACGAGCAGTACTTC
-,TRBV18,TRBJ2-1,-,CASSPLEVAPYNEQFF,TGTGCCAGCTCACCACTGGAGGTAGCACCATACAATGAGCAGTTCTTC
few,TRBV6-2/TRBV6-3,TRBJ2-1,-,CASSSPRASSYNEQFF,TGTGCCAGCAGTTCCCCTCGGGCGAGCTCCTACAATGAGCAGTTCTTC
many,TRBV2,TRBJ2-2,TRBD2,CASRRTSGGELFF,TGTGCCAGCCGTAGGACTAGCGGGGGGGAGCTGTTTTTT
few,TRBV11-2,TRBJ1-1,-,CASSPSQENTEAFF,TGTGCCAGCAGCCCGTCACAGGAGAACACTGAAGCTTTCTTT
many,TRBV5-1,TRBJ1-4,-,CASSLGRPRGEKLFF,TGCGCCAGCAGCTTGGGCAGGCCCCGGGGTGAAAAACTGTTTTTT
many,TRBV28,TRBJ2-2,-,CASRRSVSTGTGELFF,TGTGCCAGCAGGCGGAGCGTGTCAACCGGCACCGGGGAGCTGTTTTTT
many,TRBV7-6,TRBJ1-5,-,CASSSQGNQPQHF,TGTGCCAGCAGCTCCCAGGGGAATCAGCCCCAGCATTTT
-,TRBV3-1,TRBJ2-3,-,CASSPEGRFTDTQYF,TGTGCCAGCAGCCCTGAGGGCCGGTTCACAGATACGCAGTATTTT
few,TRBV15,TRBJ2-3,-,CATSREADTQYF,TGTGCCACCAGCAGAGAGGCAGATACGCAGTATTTT